One TCR beta chain is described in this entry. This entry comes from a study of cytomegalovirus exposure and HLA in healthy donors. The method was immunoSEQ multiplex PCR; TCRdb's version includes in-frame clones alone and lacks a portion of them. In the table there are 150,000 to 200,000 clones, approximately 89% of which are singletons. The CDR3 is 13 residues long. V lost 6 bases to trimming and J lost 4 bases, with 12 bases between them. The germline V gene has CDR1 MNHEY and CDR2 SVGAGI. The sequenced material came from PBMCs. This sequence was found in a man aged 18 to 29 in good health and CMV-seropositive. V and J are TRBV6-5 and TRBJ1-2; the D gene is possibly TRBD1 (5 bases). The CDR3 is CASSFDSGYGYTF. The CDR3 DNA follows: TGTGCCAGCAGCTTCGACAGTGGCTATGGCTACACCTTC.